Reported below is one TCR beta chain. Its antigen is not known. This sample is drawn from a study of OX40 agonist ivuxolimab in advanced cancers. About the study: Aged roughly 20 to 85 with a mean of approximately 60 years, they were around 79% male.

The repertoire was sequenced with immunoSEQ multiplex PCR; TCRdb's copy has only in-frame clones and lacks some. The data show 50,000 to 70,000 clones, approximately 80% seen once. Sampled blood was obtained at baseline, cycle 4 day 1, and cycle 7 day 1. Trimming at V came to 7 bases and at J to 6 bases, leaving 5 bases not matched to a gene. The germline V gene has CDR1 MNHNY and CDR2 SVGAGI (reference sequence). CDR3 length: 13 amino acids. Study-wide results and caveats: CD8+ T cells (on average) carried more expanded clones than CD4+ T cells. Nonresponders, in some cases, also had low normalized T-cell clonal expansion.

The TCR sequence derives from an adult with an advanced solid tumor such as melanoma, head and neck, liver or kidney cancer. The chain recombines TRBV6-6 with TRBJ1-5; 8 bases align to TRBD1. The material was CD4+ or CD8+ T cells sorted from blood, obtained in a trial of the OX40 agonist ivuxolimab. The CDR3 DNA follows: TGTGCCAGCACCGGACAGGGTGGTCAGCCCCAGCATTTT. Amino acid sequence: CASTGQGGQPQHF.